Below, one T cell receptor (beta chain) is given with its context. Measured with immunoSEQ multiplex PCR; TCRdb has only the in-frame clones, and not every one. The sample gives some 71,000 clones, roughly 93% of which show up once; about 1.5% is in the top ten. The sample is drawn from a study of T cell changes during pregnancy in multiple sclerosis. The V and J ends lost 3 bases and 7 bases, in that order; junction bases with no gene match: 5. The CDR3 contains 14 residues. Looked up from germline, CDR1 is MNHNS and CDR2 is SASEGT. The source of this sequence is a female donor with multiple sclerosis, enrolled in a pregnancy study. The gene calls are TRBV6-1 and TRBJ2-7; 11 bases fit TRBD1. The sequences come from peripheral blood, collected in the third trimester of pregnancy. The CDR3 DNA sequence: TGTGCCAGCAGTGACGGACAGGGGGCGGATGAGCAGTACTTC. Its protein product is CASSDGQGADEQYF.